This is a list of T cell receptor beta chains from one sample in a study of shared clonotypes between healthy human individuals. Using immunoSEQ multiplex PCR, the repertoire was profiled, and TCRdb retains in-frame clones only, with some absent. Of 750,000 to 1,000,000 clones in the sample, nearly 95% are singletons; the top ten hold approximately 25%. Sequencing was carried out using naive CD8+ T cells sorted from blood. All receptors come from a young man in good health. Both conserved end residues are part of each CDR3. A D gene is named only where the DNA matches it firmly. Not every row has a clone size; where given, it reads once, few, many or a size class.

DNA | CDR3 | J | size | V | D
TGTGCCAGCAGCCACGGGGGGTACCAAGAGACCCAGTACTTC | CASSHGGYQETQYF | TRBJ2-5 | . | TRBV7-3 | TRBD2
TGTGCCAGCAGTTTATCGCCAGGAATGGGCATTCAGTACTTC | CASSLSPGMGIQYF | TRBJ2-4 | . | TRBV27 | .
TGTGCCAGCAGTAGGACAGGGGTCTCCTACAATGAGCAGTTCTTC | CASSRTGVSYNEQFF | TRBJ2-1 | . | TRBV27 | TRBD1
TGTGCCAGCAGCCAAAGCGGGCAAATAGCCAAAAACATTCAGTACTTC | CASSQSGQIAKNIQYF | TRBJ2-4 | . | TRBV7-8 | .
TGCGCCAGCAGCTTAGGGGATAGCACAGATACGCAGTATTTT | CASSLGDSTDTQYF | TRBJ2-3 | . | TRBV5-1 | .
TGTGCCTGGAGTGGGGGTGGGGACGCTTATGAAAAACTGTTTTTT | CAWSGGGDAYEKLFF | TRBJ1-4 | . | TRBV30 | .
TGTGCCAGCAGCGTCGGGGGACAGGGGGCGAGGGAGCAGTACTTC | CASSVGGQGAREQYF | TRBJ2-7 | . | TRBV9 | TRBD1
TGTGCCAGCAGCTTAGTTGTCCTAGCGGCCACAGATACGCAGTATTTT | CASSLVVLAATDTQYF | TRBJ2-3 | . | TRBV7-2 | TRBD2
TGTGCCAGCAGAAGAGGACAGGGAGGTGAAGCTTTCTTT | CASRRGQGGEAFF | TRBJ1-1 | . | TRBV28 | TRBD1
TGCGCCAGCAGCCCCCCTGACAGGGGTGAGACCCAGTACTTC | CASSPPDRGETQYF | TRBJ2-5 | . | TRBV10-2 | TRBD1
TGTGCCAGCAGCGGTGAGACCCAGTACTTC | CASSGETQYF | TRBJ2-5 | few | TRBV9 | .
TGTGCCAGCACCCCCGGGACAGGGGGCGGCGGGGAGCTGTTTTTT | CASTPGTGGGGELFF | TRBJ2-2 | . | TRBV14 | TRBD1
TGCGCCAGCAGCCCGAACGCCCTAAATGATTACGAGCAGTACTTC | CASSPNALNDYEQYF | TRBJ2-7 | . | TRBV5-1 | .
TGCGCCAGCAGCCCGGGACTAGCGGGAGAACGGGCTTTCACAGATACGCAGTATTTT | CASSPGLAGERAFTDTQYF | TRBJ2-3 | . | TRBV5-1 | TRBD2
TGTGCCATCAGTGGGTCAGACAATGAGCAGTTCTTC | CAISGSDNEQFF | TRBJ2-1 | . | TRBV10-3 | .
TGTGCTAGTGGTTTGGTAGTTTACGAGCAGTACTTC | CASGLVVYEQYF | TRBJ2-7 | once | TRBV12-5 | .
TGTGCCAGCAGCTTATTCCCTAGCGGGAGTTTAGAGACCCAGTACTTC | CASSLFPSGSLETQYF | TRBJ2-5 | once | TRBV11-2 | TRBD2
TGTGCCAGCAGTTACCCGGGACAGGGGAAGGATGGCTACACCTTC | CASSYPGQGKDGYTF | TRBJ1-2 | few | TRBV6-5 | TRBD1
TGTGCCAGCAGCTACCCCAGGGGTTTGGCCTACGAGCAGTACTTC | CASSYPRGLAYEQYF | TRBJ2-7 | . | TRBV5-5 | .
TGTGCCAGCAGCCCCCCACAGGATACCTATGGCTACACCTTC | CASSPPQDTYGYTF | TRBJ1-2 | . | TRBV7-9 | .
TGTGCCAGCCGACTGCGTAGAACCTACGAGCAGTACTTC | CASRLRRTYEQYF | TRBJ2-7 | . | TRBV27 | .
TGTGCCAGCAGTTACCGACGGATTACGGAAAACATTCAGTACTTC | CASSYRRITENIQYF | TRBJ2-4 | . | TRBV6-6 | .
TGTGCCAGCAGCGAGGGAGTATACGAGCAGTACTTC | CASSEGVYEQYF | TRBJ2-7 | . | TRBV7-9 | .
TGTGCCAGCAGTGCGACTACCACCTACGAGCAGTACTTC | CASSATTTYEQYF | TRBJ2-7 | . | TRBV2 | .
TGTGCCAGCAGTGATGCCCCAGAAAGTGAAAAACTGTTTTTT | CASSDAPESEKLFF | TRBJ1-4 | . | TRBV2 | .
TGTGCCAGCAGCTCCTGGGGCACAGATACGCAGTATTTT | CASSSWGTDTQYF | TRBJ2-3 | . | TRBV5-6 | .
TGTGCCAGCACCCCTACGGGGGCAGGGGGCCCCGGGGAGCTGTTTTTT | CASTPTGAGGPGELFF | TRBJ2-2 | once | TRBV2 | TRBD1
TGTGCCAGCAGCGCCTACCAGGGGGCGGCTAATGAAAAACTGTTTTTT | CASSAYQGAANEKLFF | TRBJ1-4 | . | TRBV28 | TRBD1
TGTGCCAGCAGCACCGGGGGGGCGTACACTGAAGCTTTCTTT | CASSTGGAYTEAFF | TRBJ1-1 | . | TRBV7-8 | .
TGTGCCAGCAGTGAATGGGGCGGAGACGACACAGATACGCAGTATTTT | CASSEWGGDDTDTQYF | TRBJ2-3 | . | TRBV6-1 | .
TGTGCCAGTAGTATGCTAGCGGGGGTTACGGATACGCAGTATTTT | CASSMLAGVTDTQYF | TRBJ2-3 | once | TRBV19 | TRBD2
TGTGCCAGCAGCTTTATAGGGGAGGGAGCTTTCTTT | CASSFIGEGAFF | TRBJ1-1 | . | TRBV7-9 | .
TGTGCCAGCAGTGATAAGGGGACACCCTTCCTCGAGCAGTACTTC | CASSDKGTPFLEQYF | TRBJ2-7 | . | TRBV2 | .
TGTGCCAGCAGCTTGACCGGGAGCTCCTACAATGAGCAGTTCTTC | CASSLTGSSYNEQFF | TRBJ2-1 | . | TRBV7-9 | .
TGTGCCAGCAGCAAAACGACAGGGACAGATACGCAGTATTTT | CASSKTTGTDTQYF | TRBJ2-3 | . | TRBV7-6 | TRBD1
TGTGCCAGCAGCCGATCCGCTAGCGGGAGGTGGTCAAATGAGCAGTTCTTC | CASSRSASGRWSNEQFF | TRBJ2-1 | . | TRBV7-8 | TRBD2
TGTGCCACACAGATTCAAGAGACCCAGTACTTC | CATQIQETQYF | TRBJ2-5 | . | TRBV6-6 | .
TGTGCCAGCTCACCCGTCGGGGAGACCCAGTACTTC | CASSPVGETQYF | TRBJ2-5 | . | TRBV18 | .
TGCGCCAGCAGCCCGAATCAGGGGGCTCCCTACGAGCAGTACTTC | CASSPNQGAPYEQYF | TRBJ2-7 | . | TRBV4-1 | TRBD1
TGTGCCAGCAGTGACACTGGGCTAAGCGGGTACGAGCAGTACTTC | CASSDTGLSGYEQYF | TRBJ2-7 | . | TRBV6-1 | .
TGTGCCAGCAGCCCCAGTTCTTTGGGGCGGCCCGGGGAGCTGTTTTTT | CASSPSSLGRPGELFF | TRBJ2-2 | . | TRBV7-9 | .
TGTGCCAGCAGCCATACAGGGGACTATGGCTACACCTTC | CASSHTGDYGYTF | TRBJ1-2 | . | TRBV9 | TRBD1
TGTGCCAGCAGTGAAAGTTACCAAGAGACCCAGTACTTC | CASSESYQETQYF | TRBJ2-5 | . | TRBV2 | .
TGTGCCAGCAGTTACTCTATTCTGGGAATCAATCAGCCCCAGCATTTT | CASSYSILGINQPQHF | TRBJ1-5 | once | TRBV6-5 | .
TGTGCCAGCAGCCAAGCATTCGGCTCCTACAATGAGCAGTTCTTC | CASSQAFGSYNEQFF | TRBJ2-1 | . | TRBV7-9 | .
TGTGCCAGCAGCGTCGGCGGGAGGGCCGAGGAGCAGTTCTTC | CASSVGGRAEEQFF | TRBJ2-1 | . | TRBV9 | TRBD2
TGTGCCAGCAGTTACTCGCTAGCGGGAAGCTCCTACGAGCAGTACTTC | CASSYSLAGSSYEQYF | TRBJ2-7 | . | TRBV6-5 | TRBD2
TGTGCCAGCAGCTTCGGACCCGGGACAGGTCCCACCGGGGAGCTGTTTTTT | CASSFGPGTGPTGELFF | TRBJ2-2 | . | TRBV7-9 | TRBD1
TGTGCCAGCAGCATCGCCGGGACAGGGGTCTACGAGCAGTACTTC | CASSIAGTGVYEQYF | TRBJ2-7 | . | TRBV11-2 | TRBD1
TGTGCCAGCAGTGAACGAGACATTCTCACAGATACGCAGTATTTT | CASSERDILTDTQYF | TRBJ2-3 | . | TRBV25-1 | .
TGTGCCAGCAGTAATAACAGGGCAACTAATGAAAAACTGTTTTTT | CASSNNRATNEKLFF | TRBJ1-4 | . | TRBV28 | .
TGTGCCAGCAGTTTGAGAAGGAGGGGCACTGAAGCTTTCTTT | CASSLRRRGTEAFF | TRBJ1-1 | . | TRBV27 | .
TGTGCCAGCAGCCATCGCCCGGACGGTATCTCCTACGAGCAGTACTTC | CASSHRPDGISYEQYF | TRBJ2-7 | . | TRBV11-1 | .
TGTGCCAGCAGTCCCTCTAGCGGGAGTCTACAGGAGACCCAGTACTTC | CASSPSSGSLQETQYF | TRBJ2-5 | . | TRBV28 | TRBD2